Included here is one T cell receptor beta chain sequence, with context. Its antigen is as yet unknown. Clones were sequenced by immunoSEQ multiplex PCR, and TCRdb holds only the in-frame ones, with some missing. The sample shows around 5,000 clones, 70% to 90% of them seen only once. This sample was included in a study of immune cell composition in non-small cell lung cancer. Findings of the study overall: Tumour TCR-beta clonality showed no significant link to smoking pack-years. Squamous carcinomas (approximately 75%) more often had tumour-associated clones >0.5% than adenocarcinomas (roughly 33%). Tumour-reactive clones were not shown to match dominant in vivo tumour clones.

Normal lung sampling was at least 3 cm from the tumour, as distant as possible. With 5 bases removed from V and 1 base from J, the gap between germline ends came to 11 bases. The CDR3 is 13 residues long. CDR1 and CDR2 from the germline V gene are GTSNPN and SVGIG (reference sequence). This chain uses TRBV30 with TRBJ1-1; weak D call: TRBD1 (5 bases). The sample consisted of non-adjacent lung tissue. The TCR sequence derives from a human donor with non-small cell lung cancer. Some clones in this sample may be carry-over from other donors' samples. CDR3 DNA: TGTGCCTGGGGGGACGGGGGGAACACTGAAGCTTTCTTT. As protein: CAWGDGGNTEAFF.